This entry is about one TCR beta chain. This specimen comes from a study of CD8+ T cells in alopecia areata. In the study overall: The drug, tofacitinib, lasted 6 to 18 months, followed by 6 months off drug.

Peripheral blood and lesional scalp punch biopsies were taken from alopecia areata patients. The CDR3 is 11 amino acids. CDR1 and CDR2 from the germline V gene are GTSNPN and SVGIG (reference sequence). V was shortened by 6 bases and J by 7 bases, with 12 bases between the two germline ends. After isolation, RNA underwent reverse transcription to generate cDNA as the sequencing template. TCRdb's copy holds only in-frame clones and misses some; the assay was immunoSEQ multiplex PCR. The sample carries about 250,000 clones, less than 80% recorded once. The chain employs TRBV30 and TRBJ1-1; D remains unclear. This specimen consisted of CD4+ T cells sorted from blood, obtained at week 0. The clonotype comes from a human donor with alopecia areata. CDR3 sequence: CACDRTYEAFF. The CDR3 coding sequence is TGTGCCTGCGATAGGACTTATGAAGCTTTCTTT.